This T cell receptor beta chain is drawn from a study of cytomegalovirus exposure and HLA in healthy donors. The study's findings and limits: There were 160 or so TCR beta chains listed as cytomegalovirus-associated. The authors excluded some V segments, including TRBV6-2 and TRBV6-3, as indistinguishable.

Primers included in the PCR were 60 Vbeta and 13 Jbeta primers. Method: immunoSEQ multiplex PCR; TCRdb's copy keeps in-frame clones and lacks some. The sample carries about 140,000 clones, about 74% recorded once. Germline CDR1 and CDR2: SGHRS and YFSETQ. CDR3 length: 15 residues. V lost 0 bases and J lost 3, with 10 bases in between. For this clone: The antigen remains undetermined.

The sample taken for sequencing was PBMCs. This sequence joins TRBV5-1 and TRBJ1-5; unclear D gene. The origin of this receptor is a male donor in good health and CMV-seronegative. CDR3 loop: CASSLGAGLNQPQHF. CDR3 DNA: TGCGCCAGCAGCTTGGGGGCAGGTCTCAATCAGCCCCAGCATTTT.